One and the same sample provided the 20 T cell receptor beta chains below, sequenced in a study of metastatic and nonmetastatic thyroid tumors. Via MiXCR, TCRdb re-called the PCR reads. The data contain 15,000 to 20,000 clones, 23% of them singletons. Treatment of any kind had been given to no patient before thyroid surgery. Material for sequencing was adjacent normal tissue. Receptors were obtained from a female donor with papillary thyroid cancer or a benign thyroid nodule (not recorded which). Some clones in this sample may be carry-over from other donors' samples.

This clone was counted ten times or more. The chain employs TRBV20-1 and TRBJ2-3; TRBD2 might be the D (6 bases). Trimming left V 0 bases short and J 3 bases short, with 13 bases between. CDR1 DFQATT and CDR2 SNEGSKA come from the germline V gene (reference sequence). CDR3 length: 15 amino acids. The CDR3 spells CSAREDGSGTDTQYF. DNA of the CDR3: TGCAGTGCTAGAGAAGACGGGAGCGGGACAGATACGCAGTATTTT.

This clone was picked up many times. The chain has TRBV2 and TRBJ1-4; D ambiguous. The CDR3 is 11 residues long. Germline CDR1 and CDR2: SNHLY and FYNNEI. The V end was cut by 7 bases, the J end by 12 bases, with 12 bases between. CDR3 coding DNA: TGTGCCAGCAACCAAGGAGGTGAACTGTTTTTT. It encodes CASNQGGELFF.

This clone was observed a few times. The CDR3 sequence is CASGPTENYGYTF. For the CDR3, the DNA is TGTGCTAGTGGTCCGACGGAGAACTATGGCTACACCTTC. The rearrangement uses TRBV12-5 and TRBJ1-2; D is uncertain. Germline V gives CDR1 LGHNT, CDR2 FRNRAP. V gave up 5 bases and J gave up 2 bases, with 9 bases separating them. The CDR3 loop spans 13 amino acids.

This clone was seen a few times. This chain links TRBV28 with TRBJ2-7; 7 bases are shared with TRBD2. V lost 5 bases to trimming and J lost 3 bases; unmatched junction nucleotides: 10. Germline V gene lookup returns CDR1 MDHEN and CDR2 SYDVKM. The CDR3 extends over 15 amino acids. The DNA of the CDR3 is TGTGCCAGCAGTCCTGGGGGGGGATCGATCTACGAGCAGTACTTC. The encoded protein is CASSPGGGSIYEQYF.

This clone was seen many times. Distinct nucleotide sequences in the sample also encode this CDR3. V gene TRBV10-3 combines with J gene TRBJ2-5; 7 positions agree with TRBD2. Germline trimming cut 4 bases from V and 4 bases from J; bases unmatched to any gene: 15. CDR1 is ENHRY and CDR2 is SYGVKD in the germline V gene. The CDR3 spans 17 residues. The CDR3 DNA follows: TGTGCCATCAGTGGGTCTCCACTACGGGCTAGCGGAGAGACCCAGTACTTC. As protein: CAISGSPLRASGETQYF.

This clone occurred a few times. At one of its ends the junction is not consistent with the germline gene, which may arise from a read error. The chain carries TRBV6-1 and TRBJ2-6; tentative D call: TRBD1 (5 bases). The V gene's germline CDR1 is MNHNS and CDR2 SASEGT. The CDR3 extends over 15 amino acids. As DNA, the CDR3 is TGTGCCAGCAGGACAGTTCCCTCTGGGGCCAACGTCCTGGCTTTC. Encoded protein: CASRTVPSGANVLAF.

This clone was recorded at least ten times. Here the CDR3 reads CASSHRGGAENQYF. The CDR3 nucleotides are TGTGCCAGCTCACATCGGGGGGGAGCGGAAAACCAGTACTTC. The gene calls are TRBV18 and TRBJ2-5; 8 bases map to TRBD2. Looked up from germline, CDR1 is KGHSH and CDR2 is LQKENI. The CDR3 covers 14 residues. V shed 4 bases, J shed 10 bases, and the junction held 11 bases outside the gene matches. Based on the CDR3 plus reference TRBV18 and TRBJ2-5, the full variable domain is NAGVMQNPRHLVRRRGQEARLRCSPMKGHSHVYWYRQLPEEGLKFMVYLQKENIIDESGMPKERFSAEFPKEGPSILRIQQVVRGDSAAYFCASSHRGGAENQYFGPGTRLLVL.

This clone showed up just once. This may stem from a read error, because a much larger clone lies one nucleotide away. This chain connects TRBV4-1 to TRBJ2-7; the match to TRBD2 covers 11 bases. Germline V gene data show CDR1 as MGHRA and CDR2 as YSYEKL. The CDR3 has 17 amino acids. This CDR3 reads CASSNLAETSGNYERYF. In DNA form, the CDR3 reads TGCGCCAGCAGCAACTTAGCAGAGACTAGCGGGAATTACGAGCGGTACTTC.

This sequence joins TRBV4-1 and TRBJ1-5, with 9 nucleotides matching TRBD1. Looked up from germline, CDR1 is MGHRA and CDR2 is YSYEKL. CDR3 length: 19 residues. J lost 3 bases, V lost 0 bases, and 12 bases had no gene match. CDR3 residues: CASSQEIATRDRDNQPQHF. The DNA for the CDR3 is TGCGCCAGCAGCCAAGAAATCGCGACCCGGGACAGGGACAATCAGCCCCAGCATTTT.

This clone came up many times. V and J are TRBV7-2 and TRBJ2-7, with TRBD2 as a possible D gene (5 bases). Germline loops: CDR1 SGHTA, CDR2 FQGNSA. CDR3 length: 15 residues. V lost 2 bases to trimming and J lost 0 bases, with 11 bases between them. In nucleotides, the CDR3 is TGTGCCAGCAGCTTACCCCAGCGGAACTCCTACGAGCAGTACTTC. This codes for CASSLPQRNSYEQYF.

Many counts were recorded for this clone. V usage is TRBV4-1 and J usage is TRBJ2-7; D is unclear. Between the trimmed V and J ends, which lost 4 bases and 1 base, there was a span of 11 bases. Germline V CDR1 and CDR2: MGHRA, YSYEKL. The CDR3 has 14 residues. The CDR3 nucleotides read TGCGCCAGCAGCCCCTTAGGCCGATCCTACGAGCAGTACTTC. This gives the protein CASSPLGRSYEQYF.

This clone was detected ten times or more. The CDR3 DNA follows: TGTGCCAGCAGCCGGACAGGGGGCGCGGGAATCGCCTACGAGCAGTACTTC. Translating it yields CASSRTGGAGIAYEQYF. The J gene is TRBJ2-7, the V gene TRBV11-1, with 11 positions matching TRBD1. The CDR3 contains 17 residues. J lost 2 bases, V lost 5 bases, and 11 bases had no gene match. CDR1 is SGHAT and CDR2 is FQDESV in the germline V gene (reference sequence).

There are many counts of this clone. The chain uses TRBV20-1 and TRBJ1-5, with D possibly being TRBD1 (6 bases). Trimming left V 3 bases short and J 3 bases short, with 12 bases between. The CDR3 loop spans 14 amino acids. CDR1 is DFQATT and CDR2 is SNEGSKA in the germline V gene (reference sequence). In DNA form, the CDR3 reads TGCAGTGCTAGTAACCGGGACAACAATCAGCCCCAGCATTTT. Its translation: CSASNRDNNQPQHF.

The V call is TRBV28, the J call TRBJ2-5, with D perhaps being TRBD1 or TRBD2 (5 bases each). The germline CDR1 and CDR2 sequences are MDHEN and SYDVKM. The CDR3 has 15 residues. Trimming took 5 bases from V and 2 from J, leaving 15 bases between them. The CDR3 nucleotides are TGTGCCAGCAGTCGAGTCGGGACGCGGCAAGAGACCCAGTACTTC. Protein: CASSRVGTRQETQYF.

Only a few counts were recorded for this clone. Since a much larger clone is just one base distant, this may be a read error. This chain uses TRBV9 with TRBJ2-5, with D perhaps being TRBD1 or TRBD2 (5 bases each). Germline CDR1 and CDR2: SGDLS and YYNGEE. The CDR3 runs 17 residues. The CDR3 nucleotides read TGTGTCAGCAGCCTACGACTTGGCTTGGGGGTCCAAGAGACCCAGTACTTC. Translating gives CVSSLRLGLGVQETQYF.

The chain employs TRBV5-1 and TRBJ1-1; the D gene is possibly TRBD1 (5 bases). The CDR3 sequence is 13 residues long. Germline-derived CDR1 and CDR2 are SGHRS and YFSETQ. Trimming pared 1 base from V and 8 bases from J, leaving 12 bases between. In nucleotides, the CDR3 is TGCGCCAGCAGCTTGACTGCCGGGACCGAAGCTTTCTTT. Its protein product is CASSLTAGTEAFF.

This clone has just a few counts. A much larger clone sits a single nucleotide away, making a read error possible. The rearrangement joins TRBV6-1 to TRBJ1-1; D unclear. Per the germline V gene, CDR1 is MNHNS and CDR2 is SASEGT. The CDR3 is 10 amino acids. CDR3 sequence: CAISEGEAFF. The CDR3, as DNA: TGTGCCATCAGTGAAGGTGAGGCTTTCTTC.

The chain couples TRBV9 to TRBJ2-1, with D perhaps matching TRBD2 (5 bases). V was cut by 4 bases and J by 0 bases, with 14 bases left in between. This CDR3 spans 16 amino acids. From germline, CDR1 is SGDLS and CDR2 YYNGEE. CDR3 protein: CASSLGSVSSYNEQFF. In nucleotides, the CDR3 is TGTGCCAGCAGCTTAGGTAGCGTAAGCTCCTACAATGAGCAGTTCTTC.

This clone was counted many times. The V and J genes are TRBV7-2 and TRBJ2-1; 15 bases line up with TRBD2. The V segment lost 4 bases and the J segment 9 bases; nucleotides outside the gene matches: 7. The CDR3 totals 16 residues. Per the germline V gene, CDR1 is SGHTA and CDR2 is FQGNSA. The CDR3 spells CASSSGTSGRSSEQFF. CDR3 DNA: TGTGCCAGCAGCTCCGGGACTAGCGGGAGGTCAAGTGAGCAGTTCTTC.

This clone was found a few times. The CDR3 spells CASSLKEGINQPQHF. CDR3 sequence (DNA): TGTGCCAGCAGTTTGAAGGAGGGAATCAATCAGCCCCAGCATTTT. The V call is TRBV27, the J call TRBJ1-5; D gene uncertain. Per the germline V gene, CDR1 is MNHEY and CDR2 is SMNVEV (reference sequence). CDR3 length: 15 residues. The germline V and J ends were trimmed by 3 bases and 3 bases, with 12 bases remaining between them.